The 19 T cell receptor beta chains below were found in one sample sequenced in a study of blood T cell repertoires in COVID-19. The table came from immunoSEQ multiplex PCR; TCRdb's copy has only in-frame clones and leaves some out. The sample carries 250,000 to 400,000 clones, 75% to 90% recorded once. Sequenced material: peripheral blood. All receptors derive from a woman aged 30 to 39 with COVID-19, enrolled during active disease.

The CDR3 spells CASSGTAPEKLFF. Here the CDR3 DNA reads TGTGCCAGCAGCGGGACAGCCCCTGAAAAACTGTTTTTT. The gene calls are TRBV3-1 (or the pseudogene TRBV3-2) and TRBJ1-4; 7 bases agree with TRBD1. This CDR3 spans 13 amino acids. Trimming cost V 5 bases and J 7 bases; bases outside gene matches: 4. The germline V gene has CDR1 LGHDT and CDR2 YNNKEL (reference sequence).

This chain connects TRBV18 to TRBJ2-7, with 8 bases aligning to TRBD1. J gave up 2 bases and V 2 bases, and 5 bases lay outside the gene matches. In germline, CDR1 is KGHSH, CDR2 LQKENI. The CDR3 has 15 amino acids. CDR3 DNA: TGTGCCAGCTCACCAACGCAGGGGGCAACCTACGAGCAGTACTTC. As protein: CASSPTQGATYEQYF.

The rearrangement links TRBV19 to TRBJ2-2; a possible D gene is TRBD2 (6 bases). V dropped 3 bases and J dropped 5 bases, with 16 bases sitting between them. Germline V gene data show CDR1 as LNHDA and CDR2 as SQIVND (reference sequence). This CDR3 is built from 16 residues. In DNA, the CDR3 is TGTGCCAGTAGTATTTTCGGGGGAGTGGGAACCGGGGAGCTGTTTTTT. Residues: CASSIFGGVGTGELFF.

V is TRBV27 and J is TRBJ1-6; tentatively, D is TRBD1 (5 bases). V was pared by 5 bases and J by 10 bases, with 15 bases between. CDR3 length equals 14 residues. Germline CDR1 reads MNHEY; CDR2 reads SMNVEV (reference sequence). The CDR3, as DNA: TGTGCCAGCAGTGGGGGGGACCTTAGATCACCCCTCCACTTT. Protein product: CASSGGDLRSPLHF.

V gene TRBV4-1 combines with J gene TRBJ1-4; no definite D call. In germline, CDR1 is MGHRA, CDR2 YSYEKL. CDR3 length equals 13 residues. Trimming cost V 11 bases and J 7 bases, with 17 bases left between them. This chain's CDR3 is CASQTFMGEKLFF. The CDR3 DNA is TGCGCCTCACAGACATTCATGGGTGAAAAACTGTTTTTT.

The genes are TRBV9 and TRBJ1-6, with 7 positions matching TRBD1. CDR3 length: 14 amino acids. CDR1 is SGDLS, CDR2 YYNGEE, per germline. Trimming removed 4 bases from V and 5 bases from J; junction bases left unmatched: 3. The CDR3 DNA reads TGTGCCAGCAGCCTGGGGACAGATAATTCACCCCTCCACTTT. This codes for CASSLGTDNSPLHF.

The chain employs TRBV7-9 and TRBJ1-1, with no clear D. There are 15 residues in the CDR3. V shed 3 bases and J shed 1 base, with 12 bases lying between them. From germline, CDR1 is SEHNR and CDR2 FQNEAQ (reference sequence). As DNA, the CDR3 is TGTGCCAGCAGCTTTATGGGCGTGGGGAACACTGAAGCTTTCTTT. Translating it yields CASSFMGVGNTEAFF.

This clone appeared a single time. V is TRBV11-2 and J is TRBJ1-2; 7 nucleotides match TRBD1. In germline, CDR1 is SGHAT, CDR2 FQNNGV. The CDR3 contains 16 residues. V trimming: 4 bases; J trimming: 7 bases; junction bases outside the gene matches: 15. The CDR3 coding sequence is TGTGCCAGCAGCTCCCTTAAGGGGGCGGTTTACAGTGGCTACACCTTC. Translation gives CASSSLKGAVYSGYTF.

V gene TRBV6-5 combines with J gene TRBJ1-3; 8 bases are a match to TRBD1. The CDR3 has 15 amino acids. Germline V gene lookup returns CDR1 MNHEY and CDR2 SVGAGI. Trimming cost V 6 bases and J 2 bases; bases outside gene matches: 6. The CDR3 DNA reads TGTGCCAGCAGAATCCAGGGGGCGGCTGGAAACACCATATATTTT. This translates into CASRIQGAAGNTIYF.

The count of this clone is one. The chain employs TRBV30 and TRBJ1-4, with D tentatively TRBD1 (5 bases). The V gene lost 1 base and the J gene lost 7 bases, with 16 bases spanning the gap. The CDR3 is 15 amino acids. CDR1 and CDR2 from the germline V gene are GTSNPN and SVGIG (reference sequence). CDR3 nucleotides: TGTGCCTGGAGTGCGATCCAGGGTAACGGTGAAAAACTGTTTTTT. Translating gives CAWSAIQGNGEKLFF.

With regard to this clone: The same CDR3 arises from other DNA sequences in this sample as well. The chain joins TRBV30 to TRBJ1-1; TRBD1 is a possible D gene (5 bases). Germline V lookup: CDR1 GTSNPN, CDR2 SVGIG (reference sequence). V gave up 2 bases and J gave up 5 bases, with 9 bases separating them. The CDR3 length is 12 residues. In DNA, the CDR3 is TGTGCCTGGAGTCCCGGGGGTACTGAAGCTTTCTTT. It is translated as CAWSPGGTEAFF.

This chain's CDR3 is CASRPQGIYGYTF. The CDR3 DNA reads TGTGCCAGTAGGCCTCAGGGAATCTATGGCTACACCTTC. The gene calls are TRBV19 and TRBJ1-2; maybe TRBD1 (5 bases). Trimming removed 6 bases at V and 4 bases at J, with 12 bases between. Germline V gene sequence: CDR1 LNHDA, CDR2 SQIVND (reference sequence). The CDR3 extends over 13 amino acids.

The CDR3 protein is CSVRDRAPGNTIYF. In DNA form, the CDR3 reads TGCAGCGTCCGGGACAGGGCGCCTGGAAACACCATATATTTT. This chain connects TRBV29-1 to TRBJ1-3; 9 positions match TRBD1. Losses at the gene ends were 6 bases for V and 2 bases for J; bases not matched to a gene: 5. Germline loops: CDR1 SQVTM, CDR2 ANQGSEA. This CDR3 spans 14 amino acids.

The chain uses TRBV6-5 and TRBJ1-1; 7 bases are a match to TRBD1. There are 15 residues in the CDR3. The V segment lost 2 bases and the J segment 5 bases; nucleotides outside the gene matches: 8. The germline gives CDR1 MNHEY, CDR2 SVGAGI. CDR3 sequence reads: CASSYVGTARTEAFF. CDR3 in DNA: TGTGCCAGCAGTTACGTCGGGACAGCCAGGACTGAAGCTTTCTTT.

In DNA, the CDR3 is TGTGCCAGCTCACGATTAGAGGACAGGGCCCCGATTAAGGATGCGCCCCAGCATTTT. This encodes CASSRLEDRAPIKDAPQHF. The rearrangement uses TRBV18 and TRBJ1-5, with 8 positions matching TRBD1. V was pared by 4 bases and J by 9 bases, with 23 bases of the junction left unmatched. CDR1 and CDR2 from the germline V gene are KGHSH and LQKENI. The CDR3 is made up of 19 amino acids. Supplemented by reference TRBV18 and TRBJ1-5, the full variable domain reads NAGVMQNPRHLVRRRGQEARLRCSPMKGHSHVYWYRQLPEEGLKFMVYLQKENIIDESGMPKERFSAEFPKEGPSILRIQQVVRGDSAAYFCASSRLEDRAPIKDAPQHFGDGTRLSIL.

The genes are TRBV6-5 and TRBJ1-2; no clear D. V was clipped by 2 bases and J by 2 bases, with 9 bases between them. Looked up from germline, CDR1 is MNHEY and CDR2 is SVGAGI. The CDR3 consists of 14 residues. This CDR3 is CASSYHQANYGYTF. DNA for the CDR3: TGTGCCAGCAGTTACCACCAGGCCAACTATGGCTACACCTTC.

The chain combines TRBV7-9 with TRBJ1-2; weak D call: TRBD1 (5 bases). CDR1 is SEHNR, CDR2 FQNEAQ, per germline (reference sequence). This CDR3 is built from 14 residues. V lost 1 base to trimming and J lost 4 bases, with 10 bases between them. The CDR3 DNA is TGTGCCAGCAGCTTAGGCGGGGCAGCCTATGGCTACACCTTC. Amino acids: CASSLGGAAYGYTF.

J is TRBJ2-5 and V is TRBV29-1, with 9 nucleotides matching TRBD2. CDR3 length: 15 amino acids. Per germline, CDR1 SQVTM and CDR2 ANQGSEA. The trim removed 3 bases at V and 4 bases at J, leaving 9 bases unmatched. The CDR3 nucleotides read TGCAGCGTTGATTGGGCGGGAGGGCCCGGAGAGACCCAGTACTTC. It specifies CSVDWAGGPGETQYF. Variable domain in full (rest from reference TRBV29-1 and TRBJ2-5): SAVISQKPSRDICQRGTSLTIQCQVDSQVTMMFWYRQQPGQSLTLIATANQGSEATYESGFVIDKFPISRPNLTFSTLTVSNMSPEDSSIYLCSVDWAGGPGETQYFGPGTRLLVL.

The chain employs TRBV5-1 and TRBJ2-1; 14 nucleotides align to TRBD2. The CDR3 loop spans 23 amino acids. Germline values: CDR1 SGHRS, CDR2 YFSETQ. After removal of 3 bases from V and 3 bases from J, the junction contained 23 bases not matched to a gene. This chain's CDR3 is CASSWGTDWGLAGEQVIYNEQFF. In DNA form, the CDR3 reads TGCGCCAGCAGCTGGGGGACAGATTGGGGACTAGCGGGAGAACAGGTTATCTACAATGAGCAGTTCTTC.